A selection of T cell receptor beta chains follows, all from one sample in a study of blood T cell repertoires in COVID-19. Libraries were prepared by immunoSEQ multiplex PCR; TCRdb keeps only in-frame clonotypes and omits some of them. The table records some 41,000 clones, around 90% of them present only once. Sequencing was carried out using peripheral blood. The receptors stem from a woman older than 75 with active COVID-19. Both conserved end residues are trimmed from each CDR3.

j_gene,v_gene,CDR3aa
TRBJ2-7,TRBV27,ASSLPPGTGRAQY
TRBJ1-6,TRBV6-2/TRBV6-3,ASSWTVENSPLH
TRBJ1-4,TRBV18,ASSPMGGRNEKLF
TRBJ1-3,TRBV5-1,ASSSDRSPGNTIY
TRBJ2-1,TRBV3-1/TRBV3-2,ASSQASSGVSEQF
TRBJ1-5,TRBV21-1,ASRDRAPKCQH
TRBJ2-4,TRBV30,AWSGVARNIQY
TRBJ2-1,TRBV19,ASRTSGPSYNEQF
TRBJ1-5,TRBV6-2/TRBV6-3,ASSYTGARNQPQH
TRBJ2-5,TRBV6-2/TRBV6-3,ASSSNRGLETQY
TRBJ2-7,TRBV4-2,ASSQDRRQRLSYEQY
TRBJ1-4,TRBV28,ASSSTAGGEKLF
TRBJ2-1,TRBV10-2,ASSPHDRAGGHNEQF
TRBJ2-5,TRBV9,ASSVEQGELETQY
TRBJ1-5,TRBV7-5,ARQQVTNQPQH
TRBJ1-1,TRBV28,ASSVGQTEAF
TRBJ2-3,TRBV11-1,ASSLVAGGHTDTQY
TRBJ1-1,TRBV3-1/TRBV3-2,ASSQEGTGGAEAF
TRBJ1-2,TRBV12-3/TRBV12-4,ASSLFLAHGYT
TRBJ2-3,TRBV24-1,ATSALRGRSTDTQY
TRBJ2-3,TRBV5-1,ASSLSAGDHTQY
TRBJ2-7,TRBV7-9,ASSLGDKAYEQY
TRBJ1-6,TRBV4-3,ASSLGGGAMNSPLH
TRBJ1-2,TRBV29-1,SVETGGYT
TRBJ1-5,TRBV27,ASSITGANSNQPQH
TRBJ2-7,TRBV18,ASSPLPVVQAGGEQY
TRBJ2-5,TRBV7-9,ASSWAAGGPGETQY